The text below deals with one T cell receptor (beta chain). What it binds is not known. Samples came from axillary lymph nodes draining the breast cancer. Trimming took off 3 bases at V and 0 bases at J, with 26 bases between the two ends. The germline gives CDR1 SGHAT, CDR2 FQDESV (reference sequence). The CDR3 is made up of 20 amino acids. The data stem from a study of breast tumors, draining lymph nodes, adjacent tissues. Notes on the study in general: Data fit most tumor T cells coming from lymph node, expanding in tumor. That most tumor T cells come from lymph nodes remained unproven. Tumor and nontumor repertoires were significantly more similar in luminal-like than in basal-like breast cancer. Tumors had less TCR diversity than lymph nodes, more than nontumor tissue.

MiXCR, run by TCRdb on the multiplex PCR reads, gives a single entry per CDR3 protein. The sample includes approximately 300,000 distinct CDR3 sequences, 30% of them seen just once. This receptor was identified in a female donor with breast cancer. Some clones in this sample may be carry-over from other donors' samples. The sequencing sample was made of axillary lymph node tissue. The chain combines TRBV11-1 with TRBJ2-5; D not certain. The DNA for the CDR3 is TGTGCCAGCAGCTTCTCGCCCCACCTTGTTGGGATTATGTACCAAGAGACCCAGTACTTC. It translates to CASSFSPHLVGIMYQETQYF.